What follows describes a single T cell receptor beta chain. The antigen is not known. Vbeta (60) and Jbeta (13) primers were used in the PCR. The data were produced by immunoSEQ multiplex PCR, yet TCRdb's version contains in-frame clones alone and is incomplete. Of 150,000 to 200,000 clones listed, roughly 85% were seen once; the top ten hold 11% to 15%. The entry originates in a study of cytomegalovirus exposure and HLA in healthy donors. The study's findings and limits: One cluster of highly shared sequence variants probably arose as a sequencing artifact. For presence/absence analyses, sequencing depth was assumed to be roughly uniform across donors. In a later analysis, parvovirus B19, influenza, CMV and Epstein-Barr virus appeared linked to several top co-occurrence clusters.

Nominal health characterized the donors when sampled, though unrecorded immune exposures were likely. CDR3 size: 15 residues. Germline CDR1 is SGHDT and CDR2 is YYEEEE. The rearrangement joins TRBV5-6 to TRBJ2-5; no clear D gene. The J call may be faulty, since TRBJ2-7 better matches the DNA end. This TCR derives from a man aged 45-65 years in good health and CMV-seropositive. The sample comprised PBMCs. CDR3 region: CASSGAGSSLYEQYF. The CDR3 DNA reads as TGTGCCAGCAGCGGAGCCGGGTCGTCACTTTACGAGCAGTACTTC.